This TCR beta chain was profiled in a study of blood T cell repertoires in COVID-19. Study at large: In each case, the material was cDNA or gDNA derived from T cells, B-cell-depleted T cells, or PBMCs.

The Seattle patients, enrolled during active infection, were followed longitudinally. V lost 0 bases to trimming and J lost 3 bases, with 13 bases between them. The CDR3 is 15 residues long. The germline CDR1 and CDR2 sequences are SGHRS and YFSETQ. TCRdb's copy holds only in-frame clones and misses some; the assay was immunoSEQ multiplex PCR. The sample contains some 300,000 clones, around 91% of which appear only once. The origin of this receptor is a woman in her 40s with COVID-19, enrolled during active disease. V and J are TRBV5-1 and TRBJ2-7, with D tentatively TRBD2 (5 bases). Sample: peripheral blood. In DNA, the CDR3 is TGCGCCAGCAGCTTGGTAGCTATCGCGGGCTACGAGCAGTACTTC. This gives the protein CASSLVAIAGYEQYF.